This T cell receptor beta chain was documented in a study of a mutant IDH1 vaccine in newly diagnosed glioma. Time point noted: week 35, safety follow-up. What each vaccine dose contained was 300 ug of mutant IDH1 20-mer peptide, accompanied by topical imiquimod. Points on this clone: The antigen is not known.

The CDR3 has 15 amino acids. Trimming took 3 bases from V and 0 from J, leaving 11 bases between them. The germline CDR1 and CDR2 sequences are LNHDA and SQIVND (reference sequence). Assay: immunoSEQ multiplex PCR; the TCRdb copy retains only in-frame clones and omits some. The sample comprises about 32,000 clones, around 83% of which are singletons, and 7.1% rests with the top ten. The sample here was PBMCs, taken from a glioma patient whose treatment included an IDH1 peptide vaccine. This sequence joins TRBV19 and TRBJ1-2, with D perhaps TRBD1 (5 bases). The source of this sequence is a woman between 18 and 29 years old with glioma. The CDR3 nucleotides are TGTGCCAGTAGTATTGTAGGGGCCGCTAACTATGGCTACACCTTC. It specifies CASSIVGAANYGYTF.